Below, 9 T cell receptor beta chains from the same sample are listed, as sequenced in a study of spatial heterogeneity in lung cancer (dated by TCRdb to 2018 to 2020). Broad study findings and their caveats: The number of expanded intratumoral alpha and beta TCRs correlated with the tumor nonsynonymous mutation count.

The library was produced with 5' RACE. This sample was sequenced with a NextSeq 500. TCRdb handled the public reads itself, with Q25 trimming in fastp and clone calling in MiXCR, and kept productive beta chains. Each CDR3 protein gets just one entry, which takes the most common genes and DNA from the rows behind it. The sample profile shows roughly 7,000 distinct CDR3 sequences; 3% to 4% of them were found once. The top ten clones comprise roughly 15% of the sample. The time point label on this specimen signifies: sample taken at primary tumor resection. Their antigens remain unidentified. The sequences come from lung tumor tissue, collected at surgery. These receptors were taken from a male donor with early-stage non-small cell lung cancer.

This clonotype occurred many times. V gene TRBV5-1 combines with J gene TRBJ2-3, with a tentative D call TRBD2 (5 bases). This CDR3 region has 13 residues. The germline V gene has CDR1 SGHRS and CDR2 YFSETQ. V was pared by 7 bases and J by 5 bases, with 14 bases between. The CDR3 DNA reads as TGCGCCAGCCGAAGGGCCGGGGTAGATACGCAGTATTTT. Protein sequence: CASRRAGVDTQYF.

This clonotype was found many times. This sequence joins TRBV7-3 and TRBJ2-2; 8 bases map to TRBD2. V gave up 6 bases and J gave up 5 bases; unmatched junction bases: 8. CDR3 length equals 15 residues. Germline loops: CDR1 SGHTA, CDR2 FQGTGA. The DNA of the CDR3 is TGTGCCAGCAGATCCGGGGGGGCTGAAACCGGGGAGCTGTTTTTT. It codes for CASRSGGAETGELFF.

By sample fraction, this clonotype is medium-sized. The chain links TRBV12-3 or TRBV12-4 to TRBJ2-5, with a tentative D call TRBD2 (6 bases). Trimming shortened V by 6 bases and J by 3 bases, and 11 bases separated the two germline ends. CDR3 size: 13 residues. CDR3 DNA sequence: TGTGCCAGCAGCCTGGGACTTAAAGAGACCCAGTACTTC. Its protein product is CASSLGLKETQYF.

This clonotype was detected ten times or more. The chain recombines TRBV7-3 with TRBJ1-1; no definite D call. This CDR3 is built from 15 residues. Germline V lookup: CDR1 SGHTA, CDR2 FQGTGA. V gave up 1 base and J gave up 6 bases, with 15 bases separating them. The chain's CDR3 is CASSLNPGSAAEAFF. The CDR3 bases are TGTGCCAGCAGCTTAAATCCGGGCAGCGCTGCTGAAGCTTTCTTT.

In its sample, this clonotype is medium-sized (0.01 to 0.1%). The V and J genes are TRBV4-2 and TRBJ1-5; the D is unclear. Trimming pared 0 bases from V and 6 bases from J, leaving 6 bases between. CDR1 and CDR2 from the germline V gene are LGHNA and YNFKEQ. The CDR3 sequence is 13 residues long. CDR3 coding DNA: TGTGCCAGCAGCCAAGATCAGCTTCAGCCCCAGCATTTT. Protein: CASSQDQLQPQHF.

This clonotype has at least ten counts. V and J are TRBV6-5 and TRBJ1-1; TRBD1 aligns across 7 bases. CDR3 length equals 13 residues. V lost 2 bases, J lost 11 bases, and 8 bases stayed unmatched. Per germline, CDR1 MNHEY and CDR2 SVGAGI. The CDR3 DNA is TGTGCCAGCAGTTACGCACAGGGGATCGATGCTTTCTTT. It yields the protein CASSYAQGIDAFF.

This clonotype was picked up many times. The genes are TRBV5-1 and TRBJ2-5; 10 nucleotides align to TRBD1. The ends lost 5 bases at V and 4 bases at J; junction bases unmatched: 2. This CDR3 region has 13 residues. Germline CDR1 reads SGHRS; CDR2 reads YFSETQ. The CDR3 reads CASRRTGGETQYF. As DNA, the CDR3 is TGCGCCAGCAGACGGACAGGGGGAGAGACCCAGTACTTC.

Regarding this clonotype: Likely a read error: the CDR3 ends without its conserved phenylalanine or tryptophan. The DNA is left out, because the CDR3 cannot be placed on it with certainty; the CDR3 is given as TCRdb lists it. This chain joins TRBV9 and TRBJ2-2; no check of the table's D call, TRBD1, against the DNA was made. The CDR3 has 14 residues if both end residues are counted. Germline values: CDR1 SGDLS, CDR2 YYNGEE. The CDR3: CASSVGGDTGELWG.

There are many counts of this clonotype. The chain recombines TRBV12-3 or TRBV12-4 with TRBJ1-4; TRBD1 aligns across 10 bases. Trimming cost V 5 bases and J 5 bases; bases outside gene matches: 8. CDR3 length equals 16 residues. CDR3 protein: CASSARTGGSNEKLFF. CDR3 nucleotides: TGTGCCAGCAGTGCCCGGACAGGGGGTTCGAATGAAAAACTGTTTTTT.